These 26 T cell receptor beta chains were all obtained from the same sample, sequenced in a study of blood T cells in healthy people across ages. With a J-beta primer mix and a sample-barcoded 5' primer, a second PCR ran about 6 to 11 cycles. From the 5' RACE reads, TCRdb called clonotypes with MiXCR, one entry per CDR3 protein. This table has just under 550,000 distinct CDR3 sequences, approximately 25% appearing once. In addition, the sample was reused for a study of T cells of mothers and their children.

The sample was blood. The receptors here all came from a boy between 5 and 17 years old in good health.

Points on this clonotype: An end of the junction does not agree with germline; a read error may underlie this. The chain couples TRBV7-8 to TRBJ2-5; possibly TRBD1 for D (6 bases). This CDR3 spans 13 amino acids. Germline CDR1 reads SGHVS; CDR2 reads FQNEAQ. The CDR3 loop reads CAGSLAPQGTQYF. The CDR3 nucleotides read TGTGCCGGCAGCTTAGCACCACAGGGGACCCAGTACTTC.

Only a few counts were recorded for this clonotype. V gene TRBV20-1 combines with J gene TRBJ1-4; perhaps TRBD1 as D (6 bases). CDR1 is DFQATT and CDR2 is SNEGSKA in the germline V gene (reference sequence). CDR3 length: 19 residues. V lost 1 base to trimming and J lost 7 bases, with 28 bases between them. The CDR3: CSARGGVPSGVGMGEKLFF. As DNA, the CDR3 is TGCAGTGCTAGAGGAGGTGTCCCCTCAGGGGTGGGGATGGGTGAAAAACTGTTTTTT.

The chain has TRBV27 and TRBJ2-2, with TRBD1 matching 10 bases. V lost 8 bases to trimming and J lost 0 bases; unmatched junction nucleotides: 0. In germline, CDR1 is MNHEY, CDR2 SMNVEV (reference sequence). The CDR3 sequence is 14 residues long. The CDR3 reads CASGTGANTGELFF. The CDR3 DNA follows: TGTGCCAGCGGGACAGGGGCGAACACCGGGGAGCTGTTTTTT.

The chain links TRBV18 to TRBJ1-2; the match to TRBD1 covers 7 bases. The CDR3 contains 14 residues. V was pared by 1 base and J by 12 bases, with 11 bases of the junction left unmatched. Germline V gene data show CDR1 as KGHSH and CDR2 as LQKENI. For the CDR3, the DNA is TGTGCCAGCTCACCACTGTTGGCAGAGGGGGCCAACACCTTC. Its translation: CASSPLLAEGANTF.

This chain uses TRBV6-2 or TRBV6-3 with TRBJ2-7, with 8 bases that match TRBD1. CDR3 length: 17 residues. Germline values: CDR1 MNHEY, CDR2 SVGEGT. J was trimmed by 4 bases and V by 0 bases; bases with no gene match: 11. DNA for the CDR3: TGTGCCAGCAGTTACTCCCTCGGACAGGGAGAATCTTACGAGCAGTACTTC. Translating it yields CASSYSLGQGESYEQYF.

This clonotype showed up just a few times. The rearrangement joins TRBV10-2 to TRBJ2-5; D is unclear. Germline V gives CDR1 WSHSY, CDR2 SAAADI. Trimming removed 2 bases from V and 4 bases from J, with 8 bases in between. The CDR3 consists of 13 residues. Here the CDR3 reads CASSERSPETQYF. The CDR3 DNA sequence: TGCGCCAGCAGTGAGAGGAGCCCAGAGACCCAGTACTTC.

The chain combines TRBV6-2 or TRBV6-3 with TRBJ2-1; 7 bases agree with TRBD2. This CDR3 spans 16 amino acids. After removal of 6 bases from V and 8 bases from J, the junction contained 16 bases not matched to a gene. Germline V lookup: CDR1 MNHEY, CDR2 SVGEGT. CDR3 in DNA: TGTGCCAGCAGCTCCTTAGCGGCGGGAGCTAGAGATGAGCAGTTCTTC. Protein: CASSSLAAGARDEQFF.

This clonotype was seen only a few times. V and J are TRBV28 and TRBJ2-5; D not resolved. With the DNA end fitting TRBJ2-7 better, the J assignment may be wrong. This CDR3 is built from 14 residues. CDR1 and CDR2 from the germline V gene are MDHEN and SYDVKM. In DNA, the CDR3 is TGTGCCAGCAGTTTATGGGCGGATTCCTACGAGCAGTACTTC. As protein: CASSLWADSYEQYF.

A note on this clonotype: Mismatch with germline at one junction end may stem from a read error. The genes are TRBV30 and TRBJ1-2, with D possibly TRBD1 on 6 matching bases. The CDR3 contains 13 residues. Germline-derived CDR1 and CDR2 are GTSNPN and SVGIG (reference sequence). CDR3 loop: CAWSVGQGYDYTF. As DNA, the CDR3 is TGTGCCTGGAGCGTGGGACAAGGCTATGACTACACCTTC. The entire variable domain, with the rest obtained from reference TRBV30 and TRBJ1-2, is as follows: SQTIHQWPATLVQPVGSPLSLECTVEGTSNPNLYWYRQAAGRGLQLLFYSVGIGQISSEVPQNLSASRPQDRQFILSSKKLLLSDSGFYLCAWSVGQGYDYTFGSGTRLTVV.

The chain couples TRBV15 to TRBJ1-1, with D perhaps TRBD1 (5 bases). The V end was cut by 0 bases, the J end by 6 bases, with 11 bases between. Germline assignment: CDR1 LNHNV and CDR2 YYDKDF (reference sequence). The CDR3 runs 14 residues. CDR3 nucleotides: TGTGCCACCAGCAGAGATCGGCAGGGTGCTGAAGCTTTCTTT. Residues: CATSRDRQGAEAFF. The full variable domain, rest sourced from reference TRBV15 and TRBJ1-1, is DAMVIQNPRYQVTQFGKPVTLSCSQTLNHNVMYWYQQKSSQAPKLLFHYYDKDFNNEADTPDNFQSRRPNTSFCFLDIRSPGLGDTAMYLCATSRDRQGAEAFFGQGTRLTVV.

This clonotype was counted only a few times. The V call is TRBV29-1, the J call TRBJ2-7; tentatively, D is TRBD2 (6 bases). CDR1 is SQVTM, CDR2 ANQGSEA, per germline. The CDR3 is 14 amino acids. Trimming shortened V by 0 bases and J by 2 bases, and 11 bases separated the two germline ends. CDR3 region: CSVEDRGNPYEQYF. For the CDR3, the DNA is TGCAGCGTTGAAGATCGGGGGAATCCCTACGAGCAGTACTTC.

This clonotype was seen a handful of times. V is TRBV3-1 and J is TRBJ1-4; D might be TRBD1 (6 bases). CDR3 length: 17 residues. The germline gives CDR1 LGHDT, CDR2 YNNKEL (reference sequence). V lost 1 base and J 0 bases, leaving 12 bases between the germline ends. The CDR3 reads CASSQGGGLATNEKLFF. In DNA, the CDR3 is TGTGCCAGCAGCCAAGGAGGGGGGCTCGCAACTAATGAAAAACTGTTTTTT.

The chain carries TRBV25-1 and TRBJ2-7, with D perhaps assigned TRBD1 or TRBD2 (5 bases each). CDR3 length: 15 amino acids. Germline V gene sequence: CDR1 MGHDK, CDR2 SYGVNS. V lost 3 bases to trimming and J lost 3 bases, with 15 bases between them. CDR3 region: CASSELGTGDYEQYF. The CDR3 DNA follows: TGTGCCAGCAGTGAGCTTGGGACCGGGGACTACGAGCAGTACTTC.

Comment on this clonotype: An end of the junction does not agree with germline; a read error may underlie this. The chain has TRBV29-1 and TRBJ1-2, with 9 bases identical to TRBD1. The CDR3 totals 9 residues. Germline lookup yields CDR1 SQVTM and CDR2 ANQGSEA. The CDR3 sequence: CSVGTGDYF. DNA of the CDR3: TGCAGCGTTGGGACAGGGGACTACTTC.

A remark on this clonotype: Compared with germline, one end of the junction differs, possibly owing to a read error. The chain couples TRBV9 to TRBJ1-2, with 7 bases identical to TRBD1. This CDR3 is 15 amino acids long. Germline assignment: CDR1 SGDLS and CDR2 YYNGEE. The CDR3 sequence is CVSSGGQAANYGYTF. CDR3 sequence (DNA): TGTGTCAGCAGCGGAGGACAGGCCGCTAACTATGGCTACACCTTC.

This clonotype has only a few counts. The chain employs TRBV20-1 and TRBJ2-2, with D maybe TRBD1 (5 bases). V gave up 1 base and J gave up 4 bases, with 10 bases separating them. The germline CDR1 and CDR2 sequences are DFQATT and SNEGSKA (reference sequence). The CDR3 covers 14 residues. DNA for the CDR3: TGCAGTGCTAGAGTCTTTGACAGCACCGGGGAGCTGTTTTTT. Translation: CSARVFDSTGELFF.

The rearrangement joins TRBV7-9 to TRBJ2-5; 7 bases line up with TRBD1. Looked up from germline, CDR1 is SEHNR and CDR2 is FQNEAQ (reference sequence). The CDR3 contains 15 residues. Trimming at V came to 6 bases and at J to 4 bases, leaving 11 bases not matched to a gene. CDR3 amino acids: CASRLTGNEVETQYF. The CDR3 DNA reads as TGTGCCAGCAGGTTGACAGGGAACGAAGTAGAGACCCAGTACTTC.

The J gene is TRBJ2-1, the V gene TRBV20-1; the D is unclear. Germline V lookup: CDR1 DFQATT, CDR2 SNEGSKA (reference sequence). V lost 3 bases to trimming and J lost 3 bases, with 15 bases between them. The CDR3 is made up of 15 amino acids. CDR3 bases: TGCAGTGCTAGGAACAAAGACACTATCTACAATGAGCAGTTCTTC. Its protein is CSARNKDTIYNEQFF.

V gene TRBV7-2 combines with J gene TRBJ2-1; D is unresolved. The germline gives CDR1 SGHTA, CDR2 FQGNSA. The CDR3 loop spans 16 amino acids. V was pared by 0 bases and J by 3 bases, with 12 bases between. CDR3 nucleotide sequence: TGTGCCAGCAGCTTAGCGGATTTTATGGGCTACAATGAGCAGTTCTTC. It is translated as CASSLADFMGYNEQFF.

This clonotype showed up just a few times. CDR3 residues: CASSFGDHTEAFF. DNA for the CDR3: TGTGCCAGCAGTTTCGGGGACCACACTGAAGCTTTCTTT. The gene calls are TRBV28 and TRBJ1-1, with D maybe TRBD1 (5 bases). The CDR3 runs to 13 residues. Germline-derived CDR1 and CDR2 are MDHEN and SYDVKM. Deletions cut 3 bases from V and 3 bases from J, with 8 bases between.

The sample holds a few counts of this clonotype. The rearrangement links TRBV3-1 to TRBJ1-1; possibly TRBD1 for D (6 bases). The CDR3 spans 14 residues. V lost 4 bases, J lost 6 bases, and 15 bases lay in between. Per germline, CDR1 LGHDT and CDR2 YNNKEL (reference sequence). The CDR3 nucleotides are TGTGCCAGCAGCCCGAACAGGGACGTGGCTGAAGCTTTCTTT. Translated, it gives CASSPNRDVAEAFF. Filled out from reference TRBV3-1 and TRBJ1-1, the complete variable domain reads DTAVSQTPKYLVTQMGNDKSIKCEQNLGHDTMYWYKQDSKKFLKIMFSYNNKELIINETVPNRFSPKSPDKAHLNLHINSLELGDSAVYFCASSPNRDVAEAFFGQGTRLTVV.

The chain is built from TRBV27 and TRBJ2-3; D might be TRBD2 (5 bases). V was shortened by 4 bases and J by 0 bases, with 17 bases between the two germline ends. CDR3 size: 17 residues. Germline lookup yields CDR1 MNHEY and CDR2 SMNVEV (reference sequence). In DNA, the CDR3 is TGTGCCAGCAGTTGGCGGGCCAGACCCTCTAGCACAGATACGCAGTATTTT. Translating it yields CASSWRARPSSTDTQYF.

The CDR3 here is CASSLMGGINEQFF. In DNA form, the CDR3 reads TGCGCCAGCAGCCTTATGGGTGGGATCAATGAGCAGTTCTTC. The chain recombines TRBV4-3 with TRBJ2-1; D is uncertain. Looked up from germline, CDR1 is LGHNA and CDR2 is YSLEER. The CDR3 is 14 amino acids. V lost 4 bases and J 6 bases, leaving 13 bases between the germline ends.

J is TRBJ2-6 and V is TRBV29-1; TRBD1 might be the D (6 bases). With 4 bases removed from V and 4 bases from J, the gap between germline ends came to 14 bases. The CDR3 has 15 amino acids. The germline CDR1 and CDR2 sequences are SQVTM and ANQGSEA. For the CDR3, the DNA is TGCAGCGTTGCCACAGGGAATTCAGGGGCCAACGTCCTGACTTTC. Protein product: CSVATGNSGANVLTF.

The genes are TRBV29-1 and TRBJ2-5; 7 bases map to TRBD2. The end of the DNA aligns better with TRBJ2-1, so the J call may be wrong. Germline CDR1 SQVTM, CDR2 ANQGSEA. CDR3 length equals 14 residues. DNA of the CDR3: TGCAGCGTTGACAGTGGGAGGGCCCGCAATGAGCAGTTCTTC. Translation: CSVDSGRARNEQFF.

The rearrangement links TRBV19 to TRBJ2-1; D is uncertain. CDR1 and CDR2 from the germline V gene are LNHDA and SQIVND (reference sequence). The V gene lost 7 bases and the J gene lost 9 bases, with 10 bases spanning the gap. The CDR3 length is 11 residues. CDR3 nucleotides: TGTGCCAGTAAACTGGGATTTGAGCAGTTCTTC. Amino acids: CASKLGFEQFF. The full variable domain, its missing parts supplied by reference TRBV19 and TRBJ2-1, is DGGITQSPKYLFRKEGQNVTLSCEQNLNHDAMYWYRQDPGQGLRLIYYSQIVNDFQKGDIAEGYSVSREKKESFPLTVTSAQKNPTAFYLCASKLGFEQFFGPGTRLTVL.